These 4 T cell receptor beta chains were sequenced from one sample in a study of blood T cell repertoires in COVID-19. Clones were sequenced by immunoSEQ multiplex PCR, and TCRdb holds only the in-frame ones, with some missing. The table has 250,000 to 350,000 clones, around 87% seen once. The sequencing sample was made of peripheral blood. The receptors originated from a man younger than 35 with active or convalescent COVID-19.

The chain joins TRBV6-5 to TRBJ1-1; D is uncertain. The CDR3 length is 13 residues. V was shortened by 6 bases and J by 1 base, with 9 bases between the two germline ends. Germline V CDR1 and CDR2: MNHEY, SVGAGI. The CDR3 coding sequence is TGTGCCAGCAGGTACATACAGAACACTGAAGCTTTCTTT. It yields the protein CASRYIQNTEAFF.

A word on this clone: Distinct nucleotide sequences in the sample also encode this CDR3. The chain combines TRBV5-1 with TRBJ1-2, with 7 bases aligning to TRBD1. The CDR3 consists of 14 residues. In germline, CDR1 is SGHRS, CDR2 YFSETQ. V gave up 3 bases and J gave up 5 bases; unmatched junction bases: 7. The DNA of the CDR3 is TGCGCCAGCAGCTCAACGACAGGGAGTTATGGCTACACCTTC. Its translation is CASSSTTGSYGYTF.

The chain employs TRBV19 and TRBJ1-3; D remains unclear. V lost 1 base and J 0 bases, leaving 7 bases between the germline ends. Germline lookup yields CDR1 LNHDA and CDR2 SQIVND (reference sequence). The CDR3 consists of 15 residues. DNA for the CDR3: TGTGCCAGTAGTATAGTCCGGAGCTCTGGAAACACCATATATTTT. Amino acids: CASSIVRSSGNTIYF.

The chain joins TRBV3-1 (or the pseudogene TRBV3-2) to TRBJ2-7; 13 bases line up with TRBD2. The V and J ends lost 3 bases and 7 bases, in that order; junction bases with no gene match: 6. CDR1 LGHDT and CDR2 YNNKEL come from the germline V gene (reference sequence). This CDR3 region has 15 residues. CDR3: CASSQHPGLAGEQYF. DNA of the CDR3: TGTGCCAGCAGCCAGCACCCGGGACTAGCGGGGGAGCAGTACTTC.